These T cell receptor beta chains were read from a single sample in a study of blood T cell repertoires in COVID-19. The assay was immunoSEQ multiplex PCR, and TCRdb's table has in-frame clones only and misses some. This repertoire shows about 49,000 clones, approximately 95% found once; its top ten account for roughly 0.99%. The sequencing input was peripheral blood. The receptors stem from a man aged 60-69 years with COVID-19, enrolled during active disease. Each CDR3 is given with its conserved first and last residue. A D gene is named only where the DNA matches it firmly. Rows give clone size only sometimes, using once, few, many, or a class for an expanded clone.

j_call clone_size v_call d_call cdr3_aa cdr3_nt
TRBJ2-6 NA TRBV5-6 NA CASNIQAGANVLTF TGTGCCAGCAACATTCAAGCTGGGGCCAACGTCCTGACTTTC
TRBJ1-5 NA TRBV5-8 NA CASSLSGRHSNQPQHF TGTGCCAGCAGCTTGTCAGGCCGGCATAGCAATCAGCCCCAGCATTTT
TRBJ1-5 few TRBV2 TRBD1 CASSLRTGENQPQHF TGTGCCAGCTCGCTGCGGACAGGGGAAAATCAGCCCCAGCATTTT
TRBJ1-2 NA TRBV18 TRBD1 CASSPVDRGYGYTF TGTGCCAGCTCACCAGTAGACAGGGGCTATGGCTACACCTTC
TRBJ2-5 NA TRBV19 TRBD2 CASSIGGSGGQETQYF TGTGCCAGTAGTATAGGAGGTAGCGGGGGTCAAGAGACCCAGTACTTC
TRBJ2-1 once TRBV7-9 TRBD2 CASSSLRDYFNEQFF TGTGCCAGCAGCTCCCTCCGGGACTACTTCAATGAGCAGTTCTTC
TRBJ2-5 NA TRBV7-2 TRBD1 CASSSPGQVRGYQETQYF TGTGCCAGCAGCTCTCCGGGACAGGTTAGGGGTTACCAAGAGACCCAGTACTTC
TRBJ2-7 NA TRBV7-9 TRBD1 CASSWTGSNEQYF TGTGCCAGCAGTTGGACAGGGTCCAACGAGCAGTACTTC
TRBJ2-5 NA TRBV7-2 TRBD2 CASSLSSGGWETQYF TGTGCCAGCAGCTTATCTAGCGGGGGGTGGGAGACCCAGTACTTC
TRBJ2-2 NA TRBV11-1 TRBD2 CASSLSASGNTGELFF TGTGCCAGCAGCTTATCGGCTAGCGGGAACACCGGGGAGCTGTTTTTT
TRBJ2-1 NA TRBV30 TRBD2 CACLTGGNEQFF TGTGCCTGCCTTACGGGGGGGAATGAGCAGTTCTTC
TRBJ1-5 NA TRBV12-3/TRBV12-4 NA CASTLPPQPQHF TGTGCCAGCACCCTACCCCCACAGCCCCAGCATTTT
TRBJ1-1 NA TRBV9 NA CASSVAGRNTEAFF TGTGCCAGCAGCGTAGCCGGGAGAAACACTGAAGCTTTCTTT
TRBJ1-3 NA TRBV6-5 TRBD1 CASSYRQGSSGNTIYF TGTGCCAGCAGTTACCGACAGGGGAGCTCTGGAAACACCATATATTTT
TRBJ1-2 NA TRBV7-9 TRBD1 CASSPTGPYGYTF TGTGCCAGCAGCCCGACAGGGCCCTATGGCTACACCTTC
TRBJ1-5 once TRBV7-9 NA CASQWGTGQPQHF TGTGCCAGCCAGTGGGGTACGGGGCAGCCCCAGCATTTT
TRBJ2-3 NA TRBV5-4 TRBD2 CASSYVAGGGTDTQYF TGTGCCAGCAGTTACGTAGCGGGGGGTGGCACAGATACGCAGTATTTT
TRBJ2-7 NA TRBV21-1 NA CASSNPGTVSYEQYF TGTGCCAGCAGCAACCCCGGGACAGTCTCCTACGAGCAGTACTTC
TRBJ2-7 NA TRBV7-9 NA CASSLRDEQYF TGTGCCAGCAGCTTGAGGGACGAGCAGTACTTC
TRBJ2-2 NA TRBV5-4 NA CASSPGGGARTGELFF TGTGCCAGCAGCCCCGGAGGGGGGGCGAGGACCGGGGAGCTGTTTTTT